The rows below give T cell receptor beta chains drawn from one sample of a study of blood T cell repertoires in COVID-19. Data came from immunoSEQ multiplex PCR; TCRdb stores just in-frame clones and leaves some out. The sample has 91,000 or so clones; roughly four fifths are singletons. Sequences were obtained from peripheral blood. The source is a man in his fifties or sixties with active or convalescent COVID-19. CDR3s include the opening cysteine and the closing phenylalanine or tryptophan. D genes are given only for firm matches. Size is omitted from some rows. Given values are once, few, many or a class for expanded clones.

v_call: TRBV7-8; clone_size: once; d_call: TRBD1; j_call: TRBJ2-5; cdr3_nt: TGTGCCAGCAGCTCACCACTGGGGACAGGTCAAGAGACCCAGTACTTC; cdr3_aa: CASSSPLGTGQETQYF
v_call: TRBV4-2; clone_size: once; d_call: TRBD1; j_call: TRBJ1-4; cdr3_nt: TGTGCCAGCAGCCAAGATGTGGACAGGGAACTTGAAAAACTGTTTTTT; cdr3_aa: CASSQDVDRELEKLFF
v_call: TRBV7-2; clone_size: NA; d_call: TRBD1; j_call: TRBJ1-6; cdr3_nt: TGTGCCAGCAGCTTAGGACCCCGGGACAGGGGAGACTCACCCCTCCACTTT; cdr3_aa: CASSLGPRDRGDSPLHF
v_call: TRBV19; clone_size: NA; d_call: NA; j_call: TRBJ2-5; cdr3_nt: TGTGCCAGTAGTAACTTGGGGTCCCAGGGGACCCAGTACTTC; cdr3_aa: CASSNLGSQGTQYF
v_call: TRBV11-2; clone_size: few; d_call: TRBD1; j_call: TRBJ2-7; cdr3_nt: TGTGCCAGCAGCTCAGACAGGGGAAGGGGCGAGCAGTACTTC; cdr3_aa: CASSSDRGRGEQYF
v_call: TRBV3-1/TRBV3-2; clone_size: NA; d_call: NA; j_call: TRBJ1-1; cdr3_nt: TGTGCCAGCAGCCAAGATGGACAGACTGAAGCTTTCTTT; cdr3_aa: CASSQDGQTEAFF
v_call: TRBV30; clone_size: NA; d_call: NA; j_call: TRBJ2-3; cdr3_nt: TGTGCCTGGAGTGGAGCAGGGGGACTCACAGATACGCAGTATTTT; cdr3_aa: CAWSGAGGLTDTQYF
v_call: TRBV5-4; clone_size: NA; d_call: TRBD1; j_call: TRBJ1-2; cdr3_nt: TGTGCCAGCAGCCCGACAGGGTCCCTCTATGGCTACACCTTC; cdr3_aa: CASSPTGSLYGYTF
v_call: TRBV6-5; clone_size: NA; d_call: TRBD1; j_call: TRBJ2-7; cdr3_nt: TGTGCCAGCAGTTGGGGACAGGAGTTCTACGAGCAGTACTTC; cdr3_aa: CASSWGQEFYEQYF
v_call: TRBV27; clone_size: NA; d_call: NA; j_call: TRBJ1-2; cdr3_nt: TGTGCCAGCAGTTTTCGGGAAAACTGGGGCTACACCTTC; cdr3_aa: CASSFRENWGYTF
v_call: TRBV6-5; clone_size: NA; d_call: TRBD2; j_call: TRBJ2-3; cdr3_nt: TGTGCCAGCTCCTTTGGGGGGGGCACAGATACGCAGTATTTT; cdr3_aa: CASSFGGGTDTQYF
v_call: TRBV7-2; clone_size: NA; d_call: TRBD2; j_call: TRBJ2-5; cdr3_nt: TGTGCCAGCAGCTTAGCCAGCGGGGGATTCCAAGAGACCCAGTACTTC; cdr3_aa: CASSLASGGFQETQYF
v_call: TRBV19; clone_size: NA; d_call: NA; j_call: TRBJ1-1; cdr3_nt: TGTGCCAGTAGTATTGACGTCAGGGGAGCTTTCTTT; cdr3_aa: CASSIDVRGAFF
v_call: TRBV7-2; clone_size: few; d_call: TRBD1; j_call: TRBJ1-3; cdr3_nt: TGTGCCAGCAGCCTTGGACAGGCCTCTGGAAACACCATATATTTT; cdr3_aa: CASSLGQASGNTIYF
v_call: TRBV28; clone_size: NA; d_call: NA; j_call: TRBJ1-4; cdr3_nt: TGTGCCAGCAGGGGGCGAGAAACTAATGAAAAACTGTTTTTT; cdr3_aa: CASRGRETNEKLFF
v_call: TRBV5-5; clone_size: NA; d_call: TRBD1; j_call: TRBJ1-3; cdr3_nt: TGTGCCAGCAGCCCCGGGACAGGGGGTTACTCTGGAAACACCATATATTTT; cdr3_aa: CASSPGTGGYSGNTIYF
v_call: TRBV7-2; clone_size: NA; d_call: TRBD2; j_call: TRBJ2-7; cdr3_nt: TGTGCCAGCAGCTTAAGAGCGGGGGGGCCGAACGAGCAGTACTTC; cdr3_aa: CASSLRAGGPNEQYF
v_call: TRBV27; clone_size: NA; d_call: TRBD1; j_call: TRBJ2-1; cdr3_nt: TGTGCCAGCAGTCGAGTTCCGGGACAGGGTGACAATGAGCAGTTCTTC; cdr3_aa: CASSRVPGQGDNEQFF
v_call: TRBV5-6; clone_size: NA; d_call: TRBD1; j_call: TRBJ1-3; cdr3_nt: TGTGCCAGCAGCTTCCAGGGGGTGAGCCTGGGCACCATATATTTT; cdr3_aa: CASSFQGVSLGTIYF
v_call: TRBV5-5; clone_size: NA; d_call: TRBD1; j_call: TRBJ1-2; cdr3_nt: TGTGCCAGCAGCTTGGGGGGACAGGGTCGAAACTATGGCTACACCTTC; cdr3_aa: CASSLGGQGRNYGYTF
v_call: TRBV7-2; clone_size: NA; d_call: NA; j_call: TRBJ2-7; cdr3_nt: TGTGCCAGCAGCTTAGGGGGCCAAGACCACGAGCAGTACTTC; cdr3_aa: CASSLGGQDHEQYF
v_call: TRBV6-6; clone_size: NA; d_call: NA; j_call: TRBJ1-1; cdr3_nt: TGTGCCAGCAGTTATTCACAGGGCATCACTGAAGCTTTCTTT; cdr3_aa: CASSYSQGITEAFF
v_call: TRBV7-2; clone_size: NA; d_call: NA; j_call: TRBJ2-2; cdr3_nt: TGTGCCAGCAGCATGAAGGGAGCCACCGGGGAGCTGTTTTTT; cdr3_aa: CASSMKGATGELFF
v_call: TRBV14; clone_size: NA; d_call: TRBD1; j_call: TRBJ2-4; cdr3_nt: TGTGCCAGCAGCCAAGTTCACAGGGGGATTCAGTACTTC; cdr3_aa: CASSQVHRGIQYF
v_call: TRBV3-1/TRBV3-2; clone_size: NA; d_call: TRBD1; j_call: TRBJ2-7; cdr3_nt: TGTGCCAGCAGCCCCCCGGGGGACAGGGTCAGGTCCTACGAGCAGTACTTC; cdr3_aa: CASSPPGDRVRSYEQYF
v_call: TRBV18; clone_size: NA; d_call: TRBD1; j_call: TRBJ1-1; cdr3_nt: TGTGCCAGCGGGCAGGGGGCCAGTGAAGCTTTCTTT; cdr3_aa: CASGQGASEAFF
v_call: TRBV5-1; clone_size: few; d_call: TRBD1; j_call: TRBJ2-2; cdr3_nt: TGCGCCAGCAGCTTGGGGGGACAGGGCGTCGGGGAGCTGTTTTTT; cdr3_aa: CASSLGGQGVGELFF
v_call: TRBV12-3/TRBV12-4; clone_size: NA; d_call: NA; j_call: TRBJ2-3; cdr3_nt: TGTGCCACTACATCGGGTAGCACAGATACGCAGTATTTT; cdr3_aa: CATTSGSTDTQYF
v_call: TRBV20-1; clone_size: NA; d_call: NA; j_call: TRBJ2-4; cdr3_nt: TGCAGTGCTAGTTCCATCGGGGCCAAAAACATTCAGTACTTC; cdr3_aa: CSASSIGAKNIQYF
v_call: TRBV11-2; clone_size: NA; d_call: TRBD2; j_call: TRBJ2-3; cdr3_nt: TGTGCCAGCAGCTTAGGCAGGACTAGAGGTCGCACAGATACGCAGTATTTT; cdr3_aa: CASSLGRTRGRTDTQYF
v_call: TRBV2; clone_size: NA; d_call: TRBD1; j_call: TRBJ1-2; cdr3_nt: TGTGCCAGCAGTGAGGGAAACAGGGGAAGGGGCTACACCTTC; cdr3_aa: CASSEGNRGRGYTF
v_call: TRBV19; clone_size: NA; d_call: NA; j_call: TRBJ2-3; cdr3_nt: TGTGCCAGCGGGGGGCGGGGCGGCACAGATACGCAGTATTTT; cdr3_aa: CASGGRGGTDTQYF
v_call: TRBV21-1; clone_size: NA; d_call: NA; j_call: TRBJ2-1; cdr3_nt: TGTGCCAGCAGCAACGCCTTGTTGGGGGGGCGAGGCAATGAGCAGTTCTTC; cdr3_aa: CASSNALLGGRGNEQFF
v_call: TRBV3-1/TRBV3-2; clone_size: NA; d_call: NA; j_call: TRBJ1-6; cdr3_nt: TGTGCCAGCAGCCAAGATATGCGACGGGATAATTCACCCCTCCACTTT; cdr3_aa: CASSQDMRRDNSPLHF
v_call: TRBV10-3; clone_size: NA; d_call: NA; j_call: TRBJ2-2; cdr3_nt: TGTGCCATCGCGGGAGGCAGGGGGACCGGGGAGCTGTTTTTT; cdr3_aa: CAIAGGRGTGELFF
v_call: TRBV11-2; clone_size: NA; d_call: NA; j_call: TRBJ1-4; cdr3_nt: TGTGCCAGCAGCTCAGGGGCAACTAATGAAAAACTGTTTTTT; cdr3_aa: CASSSGATNEKLFF
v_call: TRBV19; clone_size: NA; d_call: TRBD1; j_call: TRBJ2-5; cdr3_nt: TGTGCCAGTAGCTCGGGACAGGCCTGGGAGACCCAGTACTTC; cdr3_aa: CASSSGQAWETQYF